One and the same sample provided the 8 T cell receptor beta chains below, sequenced in a study of T cell repertoires in cytomegalovirus infection. One entry per CDR3 protein results from TCRdb running MiXCR on the reads. Of about 260,000 distinct CDR3 sequences in the sample, approximately 14% are singletons; the top ten hold around 8.7%. The specimen was PBMCs. These receptors all stem from a human donor in good health (CMV status not recorded). Some clones in this sample may be carry-over from other donors' samples.

This clonotype came up many times. The gene calls are TRBV6-5 and TRBJ2-7; tentatively, D is TRBD1 or TRBD2 (5 bases each). Deletions cut 0 bases from V and 6 bases from J, with 9 bases between. Looked up from germline, CDR1 is MNHEY and CDR2 is SVGAGI. The CDR3 runs to 13 residues. CDR3 in DNA: TGTGCCAGCAGTTACTCGTATGGGGGCGAGCAGTACTTC. It is translated as CASSYSYGGEQYF.

This clonotype was recorded a few times. This chain uses TRBV28 with TRBJ1-5, with unresolved D. The CDR3 has 15 amino acids. From germline, CDR1 is MDHEN and CDR2 SYDVKM. Deletions cut 8 bases from V and 1 base from J, with 15 bases between. The CDR3: CASLGLLGSNQPQHF. The CDR3 region has the DNA TGTGCCAGCTTGGGCCTGTTAGGCAGCAATCAGCCCCAGCATTTT.

The table lists this clonotype with a few counts. The chain recombines TRBV19 with TRBJ1-2; D ambiguous. Between the trimmed V and J ends, which lost 7 bases and 4 bases, there was a span of 16 bases. CDR1 and CDR2 from the germline V gene are LNHDA and SQIVND (reference sequence). This CDR3 region has 14 residues. CDR3 sequence reads: CASTTGQRFYGYTF. The CDR3 nucleotides are TGTGCCAGTACCACCGGGCAACGCTTCTATGGCTACACCTTC.

The V and J genes are TRBV12-3 or TRBV12-4 and TRBJ2-7; TRBD1 matches 9 bases. CDR3 length: 14 amino acids. J was trimmed by 2 bases and V by 9 bases; bases with no gene match: 8. CDR3 sequence reads: CASKQGAIPYEQYF. The DNA for the CDR3 is TGTGCCAGTAAACAGGGGGCCATTCCCTACGAGCAGTACTTC.

J is TRBJ1-4 and V is TRBV7-9; D unclear. V was clipped by 1 base and J by 3 bases, with 6 bases between them. CDR1 is SEHNR and CDR2 is FQNEAQ in the germline V gene (reference sequence). The CDR3 extends over 14 amino acids. The CDR3 sequence: CASSLEGSNEKLFF. In DNA, the CDR3 is TGTGCCAGCAGCTTAGAAGGTTCTAATGAAAAACTGTTTTTT.

This clonotype was recorded many times. The J gene is TRBJ2-2, the V gene TRBV6-1; 7 bases line up with TRBD2. Germline CDR1 and CDR2: MNHNS and SASEGT. CDR3 size: 14 residues. J was trimmed by 1 base and V by 9 bases; bases with no gene match: 5. Here the CDR3 reads CASTLAVNTGELFF. The CDR3 region has the DNA TGTGCCAGTACCCTAGCGGTGAACACCGGGGAGCTGTTTTTT.

This clonotype was found many times. The chain couples TRBV6-2 or TRBV6-3 to TRBJ2-7; tentative D call: TRBD1 (5 bases). CDR3 length: 14 residues. CDR1 MNHEY and CDR2 SVGEGT come from the germline V gene. Trimming pared 7 bases from V and 9 bases from J, leaving 22 bases between. The CDR3 DNA sequence: TGTGCCAGCACCGACGGACAACGGAGCGACGGGCAGTACTTC. Translating gives CASTDGQRSDGQYF.

The rearrangement joins TRBV20-1 to TRBJ1-1, with D unresolved. Germline CDR1 DFQATT, CDR2 SNEGSKA (reference sequence). This CDR3 contains 12 residues. Trimming pared 6 bases from V and 1 base from J, leaving 9 bases between. Here the CDR3 DNA reads TGCAGTGCCTTCAAGGGGAACACTGAAGCTTTCTTT. Its protein product is CSAFKGNTEAFF.